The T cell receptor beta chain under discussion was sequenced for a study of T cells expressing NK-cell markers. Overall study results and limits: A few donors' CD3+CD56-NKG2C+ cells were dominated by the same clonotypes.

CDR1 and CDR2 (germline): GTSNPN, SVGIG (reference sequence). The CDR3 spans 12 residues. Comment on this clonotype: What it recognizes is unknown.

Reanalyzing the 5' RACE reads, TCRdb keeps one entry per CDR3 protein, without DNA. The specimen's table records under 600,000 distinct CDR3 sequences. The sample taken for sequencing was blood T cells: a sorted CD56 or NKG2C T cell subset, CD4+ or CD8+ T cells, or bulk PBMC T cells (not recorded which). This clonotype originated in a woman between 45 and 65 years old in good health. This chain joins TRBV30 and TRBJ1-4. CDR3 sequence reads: CAWGEPGEKLFF.